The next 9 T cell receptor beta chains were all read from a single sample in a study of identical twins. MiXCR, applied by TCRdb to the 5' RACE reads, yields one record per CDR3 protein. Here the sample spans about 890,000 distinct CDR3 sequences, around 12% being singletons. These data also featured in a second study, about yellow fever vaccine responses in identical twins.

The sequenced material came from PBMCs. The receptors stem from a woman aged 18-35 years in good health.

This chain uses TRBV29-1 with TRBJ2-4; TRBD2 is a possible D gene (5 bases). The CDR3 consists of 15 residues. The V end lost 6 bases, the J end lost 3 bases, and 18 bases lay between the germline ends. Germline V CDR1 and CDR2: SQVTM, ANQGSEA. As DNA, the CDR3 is TGCAGCGTGAGGGCTAGTTCGGATCACAAAAACATTCAGTACTTC. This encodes CSVRASSDHKNIQYF. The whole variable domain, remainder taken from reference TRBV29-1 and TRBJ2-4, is SAVISQKPSRDICQRGTSLTIQCQVDSQVTMMFWYRQQPGQSLTLIATANQGSEATYESGFVIDKFPISRPNLTFSTLTVSNMSPEDSSIYLCSVRASSDHKNIQYFGAGTRLSVL.

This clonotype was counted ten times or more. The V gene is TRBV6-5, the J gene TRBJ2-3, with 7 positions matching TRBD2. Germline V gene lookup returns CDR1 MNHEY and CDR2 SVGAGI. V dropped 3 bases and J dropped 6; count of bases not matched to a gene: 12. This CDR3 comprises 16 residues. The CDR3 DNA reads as TGTGCCAGCAGTTATGGATGGGGGGGGGATGGGGATACGCAGTATTTT. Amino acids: CASSYGWGGDGDTQYF.

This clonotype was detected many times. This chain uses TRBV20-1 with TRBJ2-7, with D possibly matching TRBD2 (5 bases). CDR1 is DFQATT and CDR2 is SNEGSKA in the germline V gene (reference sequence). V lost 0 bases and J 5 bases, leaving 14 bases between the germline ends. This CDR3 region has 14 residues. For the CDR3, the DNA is TGCAGTGCTAGAGATTCCCGGGAAGTGAACGAGCAGTACTTC. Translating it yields CSARDSREVNEQYF.

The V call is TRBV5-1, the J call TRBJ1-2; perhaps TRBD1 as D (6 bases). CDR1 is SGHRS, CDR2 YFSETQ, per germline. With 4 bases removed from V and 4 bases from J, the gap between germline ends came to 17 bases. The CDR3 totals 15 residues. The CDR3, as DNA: TGCGCCAGCAGCCCCAGACAGGATCCATCCTATGGCTACACCTTC. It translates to CASSPRQDPSYGYTF.

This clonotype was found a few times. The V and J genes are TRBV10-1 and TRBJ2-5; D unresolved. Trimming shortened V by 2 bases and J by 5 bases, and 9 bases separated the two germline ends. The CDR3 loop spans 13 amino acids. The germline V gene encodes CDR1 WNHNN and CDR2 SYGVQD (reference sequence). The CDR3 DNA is TGCGCCAGCAGTGAGAATTTGGGGGAGACCCAGTACTTC. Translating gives CASSENLGETQYF.

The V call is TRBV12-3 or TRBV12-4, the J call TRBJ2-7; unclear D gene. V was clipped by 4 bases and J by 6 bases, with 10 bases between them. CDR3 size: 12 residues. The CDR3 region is CASSSSRSEQYF. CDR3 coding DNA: TGTGCCAGCAGTTCCTCTCGGAGCGAGCAGTACTTC.

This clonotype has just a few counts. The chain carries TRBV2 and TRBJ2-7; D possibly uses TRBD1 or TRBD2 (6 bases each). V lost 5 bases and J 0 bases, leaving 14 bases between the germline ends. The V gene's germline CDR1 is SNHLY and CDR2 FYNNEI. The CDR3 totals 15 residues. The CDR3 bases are TGTGCCAGCAGTAATTACAGGGAGGCCTCCTACGAGCAGTACTTC. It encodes CASSNYREASYEQYF.

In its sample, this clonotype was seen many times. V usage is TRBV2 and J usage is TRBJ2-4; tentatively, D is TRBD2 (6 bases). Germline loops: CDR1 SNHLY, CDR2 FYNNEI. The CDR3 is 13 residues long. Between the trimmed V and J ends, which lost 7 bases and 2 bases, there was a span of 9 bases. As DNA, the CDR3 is TGTGCCAGCATGGGAGGAACCAAAAACATTCAGTACTTC. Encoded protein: CASMGGTKNIQYF. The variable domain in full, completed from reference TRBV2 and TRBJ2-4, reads EPEVTQTPSHQVTQMGQEVILRCVPISNHLYFYWYRQILGQKVEFLVSFYNNEISEKSEIFDDQFSVERPDGSNFTLKIRSTKLEDSAMYFCASMGGTKNIQYFGAGTRLSVL.

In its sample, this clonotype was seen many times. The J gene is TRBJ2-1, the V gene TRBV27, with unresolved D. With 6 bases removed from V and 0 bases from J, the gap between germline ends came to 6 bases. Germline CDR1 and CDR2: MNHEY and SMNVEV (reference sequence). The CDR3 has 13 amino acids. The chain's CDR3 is CASRTSSYNEQFF. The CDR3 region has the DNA TGTGCCAGCAGGACAAGCTCCTACAATGAGCAGTTCTTC.